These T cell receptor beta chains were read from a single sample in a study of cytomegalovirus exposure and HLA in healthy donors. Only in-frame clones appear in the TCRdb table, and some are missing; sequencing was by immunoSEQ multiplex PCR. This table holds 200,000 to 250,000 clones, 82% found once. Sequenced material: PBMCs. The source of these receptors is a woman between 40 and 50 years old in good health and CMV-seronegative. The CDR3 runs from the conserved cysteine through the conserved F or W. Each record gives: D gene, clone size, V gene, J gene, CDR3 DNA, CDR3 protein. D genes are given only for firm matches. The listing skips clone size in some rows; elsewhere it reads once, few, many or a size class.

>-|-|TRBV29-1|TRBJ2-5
TGCAGCGTGGCCAGGCCCGTCTGGTTCGCAGAGACCCAGTACTTC
CSVARPVWFAETQYF
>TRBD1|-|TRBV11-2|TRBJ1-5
TGTGCCAGCAGCTTAGATTACGAACAGGGGGCTCAGCCCCAGCATTTT
CASSLDYEQGAQPQHF
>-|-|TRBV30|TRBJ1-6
TGTGCCTGGACTGTAACTAATAATTCACCCCTCCACTTT
CAWTVTNNSPLHF
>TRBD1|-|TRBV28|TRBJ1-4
TGTGCCAGCAGTTTATGGGACGGGACAGATTCTAATGAAAAACTGTTTTTT
CASSLWDGTDSNEKLFF
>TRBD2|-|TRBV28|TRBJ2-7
TGTGCCAGCAGAATCATCCTCGGGACTAGCGGGATCTACGAGCAGTACTTC
CASRIILGTSGIYEQYF
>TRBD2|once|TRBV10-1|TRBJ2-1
TGCGCCAGCTCGGGCACTAGCGGGGCGTACAATGAGCAGTTCTTC
CASSGTSGAYNEQFF
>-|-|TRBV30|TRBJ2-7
TGTGCCTGGAGTAAGGGGATTTACGAGCAGTACTTC
CAWSKGIYEQYF
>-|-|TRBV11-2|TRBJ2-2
TGTGCCAGCAGCCATATTTTAGAGTACGGGGAGCTGTTTTTT
CASSHILEYGELFF
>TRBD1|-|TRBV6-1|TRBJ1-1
TGTGCCAGCACAGACAGGGTGGGCACTGAAGCTTTCTTT
CASTDRVGTEAFF
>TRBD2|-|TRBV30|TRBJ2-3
TGTGCCTGGGATTTAGCGGGAGGGGGCACAGATACGCAGTATTTT
CAWDLAGGGTDTQYF
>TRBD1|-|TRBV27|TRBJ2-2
TGTGCCAGCAGTTCCCTTCTCGTTTGGGACAGGGGGCGAGGCACCGGGGAGCTGTTTTTT
CASSSLLVWDRGRGTGELFF
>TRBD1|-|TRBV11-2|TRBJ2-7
TGTGCCAGCAGCACCGCCCGTGGGGACAGGGGGTTAAGGGAGCAGTACTTC
CASSTARGDRGLREQYF
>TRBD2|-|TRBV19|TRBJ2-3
TGTGCCAGTAGCCCCGGACTAGCGGGGATACTCACAGATACGCAGTATTTT
CASSPGLAGILTDTQYF
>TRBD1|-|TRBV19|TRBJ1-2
TGTGCCAGTATGTGGGGACCGGGACAGAAAGCTTATGGCTACACCTTC
CASMWGPGQKAYGYTF
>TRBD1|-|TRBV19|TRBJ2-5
TGTGCCAGTAGTAGTTGGACAGGGAATTCCCAAGAGACCCAGTACTTC
CASSSWTGNSQETQYF
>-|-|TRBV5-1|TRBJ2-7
TGCGCCAGCAGCTTGGCAGCGGGCAGCTACGAGCAGTACTTC
CASSLAAGSYEQYF
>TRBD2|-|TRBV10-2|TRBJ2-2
TGCGCCAGCAGAAGGGCGGGAGATAAGTTCGGGGAGCTGTTTTTT
CASRRAGDKFGELFF